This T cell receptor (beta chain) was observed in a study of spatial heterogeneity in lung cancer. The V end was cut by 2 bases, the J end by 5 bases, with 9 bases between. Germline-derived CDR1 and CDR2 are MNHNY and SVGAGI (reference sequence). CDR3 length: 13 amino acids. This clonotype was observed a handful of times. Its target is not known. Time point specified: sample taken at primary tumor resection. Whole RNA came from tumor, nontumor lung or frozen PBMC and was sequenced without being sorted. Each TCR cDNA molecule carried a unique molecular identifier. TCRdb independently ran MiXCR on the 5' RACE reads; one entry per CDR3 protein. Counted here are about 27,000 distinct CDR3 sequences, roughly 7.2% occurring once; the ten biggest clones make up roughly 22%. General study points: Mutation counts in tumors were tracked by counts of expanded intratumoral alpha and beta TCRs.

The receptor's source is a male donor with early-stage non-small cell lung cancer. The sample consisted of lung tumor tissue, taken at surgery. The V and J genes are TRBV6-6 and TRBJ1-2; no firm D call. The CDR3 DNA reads TGTGCCAGCAGTTACGGAGAGGGATATGGCTACACCTTC. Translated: CASSYGEGYGYTF.